This T cell receptor (beta chain) was sequenced in a study of shared clonotypes between healthy human individuals. Study-wide context: The plates for each donor numbered three CD4 naive, three CD4 memory, two CD8 naive and one CD8 memory.

The V gene end was trimmed by 5 bases and the J gene end by 5 bases; junction bases not matched to a gene: 6. This CDR3 comprises 15 residues. The germline V gene encodes CDR1 SGHVS and CDR2 FQNEAQ. The table came from immunoSEQ multiplex PCR; TCRdb's copy has only in-frame clones and leaves some out. The repertoire holds around 2.3 million clones, around 95% seen once, with approximately 0.13% in the top ten. The study enrolled healthy HIV-negative adults without recent acute infections or vaccinations as donors. The chain is built from TRBV7-8 and TRBJ2-1, with 10 bases lining up with TRBD1. Sequences were obtained from naive CD4+ T cells sorted from blood. Sample subset: CD45RA+ positively selected. This clonotype was sampled from a man younger than 35 in good health. The CDR3 DNA sequence: TGTGCCAGCAGCCCGGGACAGGGGACAAACAATGAGCAGTTCTTC. Its protein is CASSPGQGTNNEQFF.